These 25 T cell receptor beta chains were all obtained from the same sample, sequenced in a study of Graves' ophthalmopathy and Graves' hyperthyroidism. RNA transcripts were the template, and TCR beta CDR3 regions were amplified from them. HTBI-primed RT-PCR formed the first round, and a multiplex PCR formed the second. A single record per CDR3 protein comes from TCRdb applying MiXCR to the multiplex PCR reads. The sample contains some 350,000 distinct CDR3 sequences, about 15% of which appear only once. Specimen: peripheral blood. The source of these receptors is an adult woman with stable Graves' hyperthyroidism.

The chain joins TRBV11-2 to TRBJ2-5; possibly TRBD2 for D (5 bases). The germline CDR1 and CDR2 sequences are SGHAT and FQNNGV. This CDR3 region has 12 residues. The V gene lost 9 bases and the J gene lost 6 bases, with 14 bases spanning the gap. As DNA, the CDR3 is TGTGCCAGTAGTACCGGCGGGCAGACCCAGTACTTC. Translation gives CASSTGGQTQYF.

Concerning this clonotype: At one of its ends the junction is not consistent with the germline gene, which may arise from a read error. The chain is built from TRBV12-3 or TRBV12-4 and TRBJ1-5; D unresolved. This CDR3 comprises 13 residues. The CDR3 DNA reads as TGTGCCAGCAGTATGCTCGGAGGGCAGCCTCAGCATTTT. This encodes CASSMLGGQPQHF.

This clonotype was seen repeatedly, ten times or more. CDR3 sequence (DNA): TGCGCCAGCAGCCAAGAAACCAGAGCTAACTATGGCTACACCTTC. Its translation: CASSQETRANYGYTF. This chain joins TRBV4-1 and TRBJ1-2; D ambiguous. CDR1 and CDR2 from the germline V gene are MGHRA and YSYEKL. The CDR3 extends over 15 amino acids. V lost 0 bases, J lost 0 bases, and 8 bases lay in between.

The sample holds many counts of this clonotype. The chain combines TRBV5-1 with TRBJ2-5; TRBD1 agrees at 7 bases. The CDR3 runs to 14 residues. The germline V gene has CDR1 SGHRS and CDR2 YFSETQ. V lost 4 bases to trimming and J lost 2 bases; unmatched junction nucleotides: 5. Here the CDR3 DNA reads TGCGCCAGCAGCAGAGGACAGGAGCAAGAGACCCAGTACTTC. Its translation: CASSRGQEQETQYF. Together with reference TRBV5-1 and TRBJ2-5, the CDR3 gives the full variable domain: KAGVTQTPRYLIKTRGQQVTLSCSPISGHRSVSWYQQTPGQGLQFLFEYFSETQRNKGNFPGRFSGRQFSNSRSEMNVSTLELGDSALYLCASSRGQEQETQYFGPGTRLLVL.

Many counts were recorded for this clonotype. The chain combines TRBV12-3 or TRBV12-4 with TRBJ2-7; the D gene is possibly TRBD2 (6 bases). The CDR3 extends over 12 amino acids. V shed 7 bases and J shed 6 bases, with 13 bases lying between them. The CDR3 reads CASTTGRSEQYF. In nucleotides, the CDR3 is TGTGCCAGCACTACGGGGAGGAGCGAGCAGTACTTC.

This clonotype was picked up many times. V usage is TRBV24-1 and J usage is TRBJ2-7; D might be TRBD1 (6 bases). Germline CDR1 and CDR2: KGHDR and SFDVKD. Trimming left V 2 bases short and J 2 bases short, with 12 bases between. This CDR3 contains 15 residues. The DNA of the CDR3 is TGTGCCACCAGTGATTCGGCACAGGGAACCTACGAGCAGTACTTC. Residues: CATSDSAQGTYEQYF.

This clonotype was observed at least ten times. The genes are TRBV12-3 or TRBV12-4 and TRBJ2-7, with D possibly being TRBD1 (6 bases). The CDR3 has 15 amino acids. With 6 bases removed from V and 0 bases from J, the gap between germline ends came to 15 bases. CDR3 loop: CASSPGTPSSYEQYF. In nucleotides, the CDR3 is TGTGCCAGCAGCCCCGGGACACCAAGCTCCTACGAGCAGTACTTC.

This clonotype has at least ten counts. Sequence at one end of the junction differs from germline and may be a read error. CDR3 coding DNA: TGTGCCAGCAGTGACAACTCGTTTGGACAGCGCCGCTTC. Amino acid sequence: CASSDNSFGQRRF. This chain connects TRBV7-2 to TRBJ1-2, with D possibly being TRBD1 (6 bases). The CDR3 sequence is 13 residues long. CDR1 is SGHTA, CDR2 FQGNSA, per germline.

The sample holds many counts of this clonotype. The chain carries TRBV7-2 and TRBJ2-5, with D uncertain. The CDR3 totals 16 residues. Trimming cost V 1 base and J 2 bases, with 14 bases left between them. Germline loops: CDR1 SGHTA, CDR2 FQGNSA. Here the CDR3 DNA reads TGTGCCAGCAGCTTAGTCAGTGGGCTAGTTCAAGAGACCCAGTACTTC. Translation gives CASSLVSGLVQETQYF.

This clonotype showed up many times. The chain links TRBV20-1 to TRBJ2-7, with D unresolved. Germline values: CDR1 DFQATT, CDR2 SNEGSKA (reference sequence). V lost 3 bases, J lost 2 bases, and 14 bases lay in between. This CDR3 is 14 amino acids long. CDR3 bases: TGCAGTGCTAGTAGGTCACCCACTCCCTACGAGCAGTACTTC. Translated: CSASRSPTPYEQYF.

The table lists this clonotype with a few counts. Germline is not matched at one junction end, which may reflect a read error. This CDR3 reads CSATPIGSGGQNIKYF. The CDR3 nucleotides read TGCAGTGCCACTCCTATTGGGTCCGGGGGTCAAAACATTAAGTACTTC. The chain links TRBV20-1 to TRBJ2-4, with D maybe TRBD2 (6 bases). The germline CDR1 and CDR2 sequences are DFQATT and SNEGSKA (reference sequence). CDR3 size: 16 residues.

This clonotype appeared many times. The chain has TRBV19 and TRBJ1-5; a possible D gene is TRBD1 (6 bases). Germline V gene data show CDR1 as LNHDA and CDR2 as SQIVND (reference sequence). There are 11 residues in the CDR3. V lost 8 bases, J lost 14 bases, and 16 bases lay in between. In DNA, the CDR3 is TGTGCCAGTGGGGACACTAATTCAAAGCATTTT. Translating gives CASGDTNSKHF.

The chain links TRBV5-1 to TRBJ2-6, with 12 bases lining up with TRBD1. Unmatched junction bases numbered 8, after V lost 4 bases and J lost 3 bases. The V gene's germline CDR1 is SGHRS and CDR2 YFSETQ. CDR3 length: 18 residues. CDR3 nucleotides: TGCGCCAGCAGCACCACGGGACAGGGGGCCAGTGGGGCCAACGTCCTGACTTTC. Translated, it gives CASSTTGQGASGANVLTF.

This clonotype was seen a handful of times. This sequence joins TRBV6-5 and TRBJ1-1, with D unclear. Germline V gene data show CDR1 as MNHEY and CDR2 as SVGAGI. V was pared by 2 bases and J by 6 bases, with 16 bases between. This CDR3 has 15 amino acids. CDR3 nucleotides: TGTGCCAGCAGTTACACCTGGACGGGAGGAGCTGAAGCTTTCTTT. It encodes CASSYTWTGGAEAFF.

The CDR3 bases are TGTGCCAGCAGCTTTCATGAAAACTATGGCTACACCTTC. Amino acid sequence: CASSFHENYGYTF. The V and J genes are TRBV7-2 and TRBJ1-2; D is undetermined. CDR1 and CDR2 from the germline V gene are SGHTA and FQGNSA. CDR3 length: 13 residues. The V end was cut by 3 bases, the J end by 2 bases, with 7 bases between.

Of note for this clonotype: Mismatch with germline at one junction end may stem from a read error. The chain has TRBV2 and TRBJ1-1; D gene ambiguous. Germline V gene lookup returns CDR1 SNHLY and CDR2 FYNNEI. The CDR3 runs 13 residues. CDR3 sequence reads: CASSVDGNTEALF. In DNA, the CDR3 is TGTGCCAGCAGCGTCGACGGGAACACTGAAGCTCTCTTT.

This clonotype was seen repeatedly, ten times or more. This rearrangement joins TRBV5-1 to TRBJ2-5; D not certain. The CDR3 has 13 residues. Trimming removed 3 bases from V and 0 bases from J, with 6 bases in between. Germline CDR1 and CDR2: SGHRS and YFSETQ. The CDR3 DNA sequence: TGCGCCAGCAGCTCCCCGTACCAAGAGACCCAGTACTTC. It specifies CASSSPYQETQYF.

This clonotype was seen repeatedly, ten times or more. V gene TRBV6-1 combines with J gene TRBJ2-3; 8 bases align to TRBD2. The CDR3 has 15 amino acids. J gave up 4 bases and V 6 bases, and 9 bases lay outside the gene matches. CDR1 is MNHNS, CDR2 SASEGT, per germline. The CDR3 sequence is CASSSGGGMADTQYF. The DNA of the CDR3 is TGTGCCAGCAGCTCCGGGGGGGGGATGGCAGATACGCAGTATTTT.

With respect to this clonotype: A much larger clonotype is one base distant, so this may be a read error. J is TRBJ2-5 and V is TRBV4-1; 14 bases align to TRBD2. The CDR3 runs 18 residues. The V gene's germline CDR1 is MGHRA and CDR2 YSYEKL. The CDR3 loop reads CASSQGRRLAGGGETKYF. CDR3 sequence (DNA): TGCGCCAGCAGCCAAGGACGTCGACTAGCGGGAGGGGGGGAGACCAAGTACTTC.

This clonotype was detected many times. The chain links TRBV5-1 to TRBJ2-7; 9 positions agree with TRBD2. Germline V gene data show CDR1 as SGHRS and CDR2 as YFSETQ. The J segment lost 7 bases and the V segment lost 4 bases, leaving 12 bases of the junction unmatched. This CDR3 has 15 residues. CDR3: CASSSSGRGAWEQYF. CDR3 DNA: TGCGCCAGCAGCAGTAGCGGGAGAGGTGCCTGGGAGCAGTACTTC.

This clonotype is classed as medium-sized. The CDR3 DNA reads TGTGCCAGCAGTTTTGGAGGAGGGGAAGGGCAGCCCCAGCATTTT. As protein: CASSFGGGEGQPQHF. The chain is built from TRBV12-3 or TRBV12-4 and TRBJ1-5, with a weak D call TRBD1 (5 bases). Trimming took off 3 bases at V and 7 bases at J, with 16 bases between the two ends. The CDR3 sequence is 15 residues long.

In its sample, this clonotype was seen many times. The chain is built from TRBV28 and TRBJ2-7; TRBD2 matches at 10 bases. The CDR3 contains 16 residues. Trimming removed 2 bases from V and 2 bases from J; junction bases left unmatched: 6. The V gene's germline CDR1 is MDHEN and CDR2 SYDVKM. The CDR3 spells CASSLTGTSVTYEQYF. In nucleotides, the CDR3 is TGTGCCAGCAGTTTAACCGGGACTAGCGTTACCTACGAGCAGTACTTC.

This clonotype was seen at least ten times. CDR3 protein: CASSQGGFTEAFF. CDR3 nucleotides: TGTGCCAGCAGCCAAGGGGGTTTCACTGAAGCTTTCTTT. The chain carries TRBV7-8 and TRBJ1-1, with D possibly matching TRBD1 (6 bases). V lost 5 bases and J 4 bases, leaving 11 bases between the germline ends. The germline V gene has CDR1 SGHVS and CDR2 FQNEAQ. The CDR3 sequence is 13 residues long. Full variable domain (outside the CDR3, taken from reference TRBV7-8 and TRBJ1-1): GAGVSQSPRYKVAKRGQDVALRCDPISGHVSLFWYQQALGQGPEFLTYFQNEAQLDKSGLPSDRFFAERPEGSVSTLKIQRTQQEDSAVYLCASSQGGFTEAFFGQGTRLTVV.

In its sample, this clonotype was seen many times. J is TRBJ1-1 and V is TRBV29-1; D gene unclear. The V gene lost 7 bases and the J gene lost 1 base, with 13 bases spanning the gap. The germline V gene has CDR1 SQVTM and CDR2 ANQGSEA. The CDR3 has 13 amino acids. The CDR3 protein is CSAQAWQNTEAFF. The CDR3 DNA is TGCAGCGCCCAAGCGTGGCAGAACACTGAAGCTTTCTTT.

The chain recombines TRBV6-1 with TRBJ2-7; 9 bases are shared with TRBD1. The CDR3 runs to 14 residues. CDR1 MNHNS and CDR2 SASEGT come from the germline V gene. The V gene end was trimmed by 5 bases and the J gene end by 3 bases; junction bases not matched to a gene: 5. The CDR3 region is CASSRTGESYEQYF. DNA of the CDR3: TGTGCCAGCAGTCGGACAGGGGAGAGCTACGAGCAGTACTTC.